This T cell receptor (beta chain) came from a study of response to subunit inactivated influenza vaccine. Overall study findings and caveats: Researchers suggested that each seasonal influenza vaccination recruits few new T cells.

TCRdb reanalysed the RT-PCR reads using MiXCR and keeps one entry per CDR3 protein. The profile shows around 760,000 distinct CDR3 sequences, approximately 15% of them singletons. This clonotype was seen many times. Its antigen is not known. There are 14 residues in the CDR3. Between the trimmed V and J ends, which lost 1 base and 6 bases, there was a span of 7 bases. The TCR was taken from a man aged 50-59 years who received an inactivated influenza vaccine. This specimen was PBMCs from blood, taken around two weeks before vaccination. The rearrangement uses TRBV12-3 or TRBV12-4 and TRBJ1-6, with a possible D match to TRBD1 (5 bases). Here the CDR3 reads CASSLVGGNSPLHF. The CDR3 DNA sequence: TGTGCCAGCAGTTTAGTGGGGGGTAATTCACCCCTCCACTTT.